This is a list of T cell receptor beta chains from one sample in a study of blood T cell repertoires in COVID-19. Data came from immunoSEQ multiplex PCR; TCRdb stores just in-frame clones and leaves some out. The table has around 620,000 clones, about 90% seen once. The sample consisted of peripheral blood. The source is a woman in her late teens or twenties with acute or convalescent COVID-19. Both conserved end residues are part of each CDR3. A D gene is named only where the DNA matches it firmly. Only some rows state a clone size, as once, few, many or a class for expanded clones.

clone_size: .
j_call: TRBJ1-2
v_call: TRBV30
d_call: .
cdr3_aa: CAWSEDSYYGYTF
cdr3_nt: TGTGCCTGGAGTGAGGACAGCTACTATGGCTACACCTTC

clone_size: .
j_call: TRBJ1-6
v_call: TRBV5-1
d_call: .
cdr3_aa: CASSLAGEENSPLHF
cdr3_nt: TGCGCCAGCAGCTTGGCCGGGGAGGAGAATTCACCCCTCCACTTT

clone_size: few
j_call: TRBJ1-1
v_call: TRBV5-5
d_call: .
cdr3_aa: CASSLVWGGGTEAFF
cdr3_nt: TGTGCCAGCAGCTTGGTGTGGGGGGGCGGAACTGAAGCTTTCTTT

clone_size: once
j_call: TRBJ2-7
v_call: TRBV5-5
d_call: TRBD1
cdr3_aa: CASSPISSTGMSNEQYF
cdr3_nt: TGTGCCAGCAGCCCTATTAGCTCGACAGGGATGAGCAACGAGCAGTACTTC

clone_size: .
j_call: TRBJ2-7
v_call: TRBV27
d_call: .
cdr3_aa: CASSWSPDSSYEQYF
cdr3_nt: TGTGCCAGCAGTTGGTCTCCGGACAGCTCCTACGAGCAGTACTTC

clone_size: .
j_call: TRBJ2-1
v_call: TRBV4-2
d_call: .
cdr3_aa: CASSQELGGSNEQFF
cdr3_nt: TGTGCCAGCAGCCAAGAATTGGGGGGAAGTAATGAGCAGTTCTTC

clone_size: .
j_call: TRBJ1-2
v_call: TRBV27
d_call: TRBD1
cdr3_aa: CASRPGQAYGYTF
cdr3_nt: TGTGCCAGCAGACCGGGACAGGCTTATGGCTACACCTTC

clone_size: once
j_call: TRBJ2-1
v_call: TRBV25-1
d_call: .
cdr3_aa: CASSDGSSYNEQFF
cdr3_nt: TGTGCCAGCAGTGATGGGAGCTCCTACAATGAGCAGTTCTTC

clone_size: once
j_call: TRBJ1-5
v_call: TRBV4-1
d_call: .
cdr3_aa: CASSHRSDNSNQPQHF
cdr3_nt: TGCGCCAGCAGCCACCGGAGCGATAATAGCAATCAGCCCCAGCATTTT

clone_size: .
j_call: TRBJ2-5
v_call: TRBV30
d_call: TRBD2
cdr3_aa: CAWSAHTEGLPPRETQYF
cdr3_nt: TGTGCCTGGAGTGCCCACACCGAGGGACTACCTCCCCGAGAGACCCAGTACTTC

clone_size: .
j_call: TRBJ1-6
v_call: TRBV6-5
d_call: TRBD1
cdr3_aa: CASSLRQGNNSPLHF
cdr3_nt: TGTGCCAGCAGTTTACGACAGGGAAATAATTCACCCCTCCACTTT

clone_size: .
j_call: TRBJ1-2
v_call: TRBV7-9
d_call: .
cdr3_aa: CASSSRQGNYGYTF
cdr3_nt: TGTGCCAGCAGCTCCCGCCAGGGCAACTATGGCTACACCTTC

clone_size: once
j_call: TRBJ1-1
v_call: TRBV7-9
d_call: .
cdr3_aa: CASTESREGNTEAFF
cdr3_nt: TGTGCCAGCACCGAGAGCAGGGAAGGGAACACTGAAGCTTTCTTT

clone_size: .
j_call: TRBJ1-1
v_call: TRBV9
d_call: .
cdr3_aa: CASSTDLGQNTEAFF
cdr3_nt: TGTGCCAGCAGCACCGACCTGGGACAGAACACTGAAGCTTTCTTT

clone_size: .
j_call: TRBJ1-2
v_call: TRBV5-1
d_call: TRBD1
cdr3_aa: CASSSGTGETF
cdr3_nt: TGCGCCAGCAGCTCAGGGACAGGGGAAACCTTC

clone_size: .
j_call: TRBJ2-3
v_call: TRBV3-1/TRBV3-2
d_call: .
cdr3_aa: CASSHTGSTDTQYF
cdr3_nt: TGTGCCAGCAGCCACACAGGTTCCACAGATACGCAGTATTTT

clone_size: .
j_call: TRBJ2-2
v_call: TRBV3-1/TRBV3-2
d_call: TRBD2
cdr3_aa: CASSQAAGSAGELFF
cdr3_nt: TGTGCCAGCAGCCAAGCAGCGGGGTCGGCCGGGGAGCTGTTTTTT

clone_size: .
j_call: TRBJ1-4
v_call: TRBV4-1
d_call: .
cdr3_aa: CASSQDRGRGEKLFF
cdr3_nt: TGCGCCAGCAGCCAAGATCGAGGGCGGGGGGAAAAACTGTTTTTT

clone_size: .
j_call: TRBJ2-5
v_call: TRBV3-1/TRBV3-2
d_call: .
cdr3_aa: CASSPAGAQETQYF
cdr3_nt: TGTGCCAGCAGCCCGGCAGGGGCTCAAGAGACCCAGTACTTC

clone_size: .
j_call: TRBJ1-6
v_call: TRBV5-4
d_call: .
cdr3_aa: CASNRALMGTNSPLHF
cdr3_nt: TGTGCCAGCAACAGGGCCCTGATGGGCACTAATTCACCCCTCCACTTT

clone_size: .
j_call: TRBJ1-4
v_call: TRBV27
d_call: .
cdr3_aa: CASRAGVGEKLFF
cdr3_nt: TGTGCCAGCAGAGCAGGGGTCGGGGAAAAACTGTTTTTT

clone_size: .
j_call: TRBJ2-7
v_call: TRBV12-5
d_call: TRBD2
cdr3_aa: CASGSPGGVSYEQYF
cdr3_nt: TGTGCTAGTGGTTCCCCTGGGGGGGTCTCCTACGAGCAGTACTTC

clone_size: few
j_call: TRBJ1-2
v_call: TRBV4-3
d_call: TRBD1
cdr3_aa: CASSQGQGAGYGYTF
cdr3_nt: TGCGCCAGCAGCCAAGGGCAGGGGGCGGGCTATGGCTACACCTTC